The 7 T cell receptor beta chains listed next were all sequenced from one sample in a study of early T cells in non-severe SARS-CoV-2 infection. TCRdb re-called the 5' RACE reads with MiXCR, one entry per CDR3 protein. In the table there are 70,000 to 95,000 distinct CDR3 sequences, over 8.5% of which are singletons. What was sequenced was whole blood. These receptors came from an adult who was a healthcare worker with PCR-confirmed SARS-CoV-2 infection or an uninfected control (not recorded which).

In its sample, this clonotype was seen a few times. The chain links TRBV6-5 to TRBJ2-7; D is perhaps TRBD2 (5 bases). Germline lookup yields CDR1 MNHEY and CDR2 SVGAGI. Trimming removed 1 base from V and 9 bases from J, with 22 bases in between. The CDR3 spans 16 residues. The CDR3 is CASSYWRGLGVIGQYF. The DNA of the CDR3 is TGTGCCAGCAGTTACTGGAGAGGGTTGGGAGTTATCGGGCAGTACTTC.

A few counts support this clonotype. The CDR3 DNA reads TGTGCCAGCAGTTTAAGGTTTTCCGGTAATGAGCAGTTCTTC. Its protein is CASSLRFSGNEQFF. The gene calls are TRBV27 and TRBJ2-1; no clear D. V was shortened by 2 bases and J by 7 bases, with 12 bases between the two germline ends. The germline V gene encodes CDR1 MNHEY and CDR2 SMNVEV (reference sequence). The CDR3 has 14 residues.

Ten or more counts support this clonotype. This CDR3 reads CAWSVRLAGGYEQYF. As DNA, the CDR3 is TGTGCCTGGAGTGTACGTTTAGCGGGAGGCTACGAGCAGTACTTC. The chain links TRBV30 to TRBJ2-7; TRBD2 matches at 10 bases. V lost 0 bases to trimming and J lost 3 bases; unmatched junction nucleotides: 5. Looked up from germline, CDR1 is GTSNPN and CDR2 is SVGIG (reference sequence). CDR3 length equals 15 residues.

There are many counts of this clonotype. The chain employs TRBV6-1 and TRBJ2-3; TRBD2 matches 7 bases. The junction had 13 bases not matched to a gene; V was cut back by 5 bases and J by 2 bases. The CDR3 is 17 amino acids. Germline V gives CDR1 MNHNS, CDR2 SASEGT. The CDR3 loop is CASSTRRAGYITDTQYF. The CDR3 DNA is TGTGCCAGCAGTACAAGGAGAGCGGGATATATCACAGATACGCAGTATTTT.

This clonotype was observed many times. The chain is built from TRBV4-1 and TRBJ2-7, with D perhaps matching TRBD1 or TRBD2 (5 bases each). The CDR3 extends over 16 amino acids. In germline, CDR1 is MGHRA, CDR2 YSYEKL. V was trimmed by 1 base and J by 2 bases, leaving 15 bases between them. The CDR3 sequence: CASSQGPGRRPYEQYF. The CDR3 DNA reads as TGCGCCAGCAGCCAAGGGCCGGGACGGAGACCCTACGAGCAGTACTTC.

This clonotype was picked up many times. The chain carries TRBV20-1 and TRBJ2-1, with 10 bases identical to TRBD2. J was trimmed by 8 bases and V by 4 bases; bases with no gene match: 5. The CDR3 runs 13 residues. Germline CDR1 DFQATT, CDR2 SNEGSKA (reference sequence). CDR3 nucleotide sequence: TGCAGTGCTACTAGCGGGAGTATCGATGAGCAGTTCTTC. This gives the protein CSATSGSIDEQFF.

This clonotype occurred a few times. The genes are TRBV5-6 and TRBJ2-7; D may be TRBD1 (6 bases). CDR1 is SGHDT and CDR2 is YYEEEE in the germline V gene. The CDR3 runs to 16 residues. V was pared by 3 bases and J by 5 bases, with 21 bases between. This chain's CDR3 is CASSSYNRASLNEQYF. The CDR3 DNA reads as TGTGCCAGCAGCTCATACAACAGGGCTTCCCTTAACGAGCAGTACTTC.